This T cell receptor beta chain was sequenced in a study of OX40 agonist ivuxolimab in advanced cancers. Using immunoSEQ multiplex PCR, the repertoire was profiled, and TCRdb retains in-frame clones only, with some absent. The table has roughly 76,000 clones, 75% to 95% seen once; the top ten hold less than 6%. CDR3 size: 13 residues. Trimming left V 2 bases short and J 3 bases short, with 7 bases between. Germline V gene lookup returns CDR1 MNHEY and CDR2 SVGAGI. The sequenced sample was CD4+ or CD8+ T cells sorted from blood, obtained in a trial of the OX40 agonist ivuxolimab. The TCR sequence derives from an adult with an advanced solid tumor such as melanoma, head and neck, liver or kidney cancer. The J gene is TRBJ1-1, the V gene TRBV6-5; D not resolved. The chain's CDR3 is CASSYGGHTEAFF. The CDR3 nucleotides are TGTGCCAGCAGTTACGGAGGGCACACTGAAGCTTTCTTT.